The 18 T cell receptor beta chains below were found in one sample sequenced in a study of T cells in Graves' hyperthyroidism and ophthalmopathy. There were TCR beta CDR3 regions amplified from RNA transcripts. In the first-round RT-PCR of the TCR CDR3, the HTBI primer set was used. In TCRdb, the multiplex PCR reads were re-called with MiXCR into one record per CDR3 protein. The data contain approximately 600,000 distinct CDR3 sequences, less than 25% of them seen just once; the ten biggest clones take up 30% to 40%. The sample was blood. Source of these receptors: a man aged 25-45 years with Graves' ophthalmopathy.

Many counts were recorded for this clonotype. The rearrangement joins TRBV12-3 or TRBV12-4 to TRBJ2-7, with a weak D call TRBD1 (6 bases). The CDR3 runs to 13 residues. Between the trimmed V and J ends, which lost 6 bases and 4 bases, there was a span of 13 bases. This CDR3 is CASSLGAKYEQYF. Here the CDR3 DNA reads TGTGCCAGCAGCCTGGGGGCAAAATACGAGCAGTACTTC.

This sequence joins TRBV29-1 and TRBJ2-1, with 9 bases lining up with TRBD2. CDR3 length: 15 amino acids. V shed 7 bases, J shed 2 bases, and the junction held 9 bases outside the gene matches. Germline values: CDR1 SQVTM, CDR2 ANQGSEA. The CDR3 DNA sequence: TGCAGCGCCGAGACGGCGGGAGGGCCCTACAATGAGCAGTTCTTC. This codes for CSAETAGGPYNEQFF.

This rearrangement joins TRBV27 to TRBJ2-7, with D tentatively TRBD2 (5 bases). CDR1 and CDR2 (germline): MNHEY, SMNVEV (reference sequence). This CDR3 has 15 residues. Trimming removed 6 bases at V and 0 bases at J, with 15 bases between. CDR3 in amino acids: CASSLKGVSSYEQYF. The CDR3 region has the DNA TGTGCCAGCAGCCTAAAGGGAGTTAGCTCCTACGAGCAGTACTTC.

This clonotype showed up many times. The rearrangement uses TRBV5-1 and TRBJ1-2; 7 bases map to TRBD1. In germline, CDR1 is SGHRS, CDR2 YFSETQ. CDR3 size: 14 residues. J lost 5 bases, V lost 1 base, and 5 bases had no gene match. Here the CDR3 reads CASSLSDRQYGYTF. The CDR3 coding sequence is TGCGCCAGCAGCTTGTCGGACAGGCAATATGGCTACACCTTC.

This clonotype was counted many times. CDR3 protein: CASSWTSGSGNEQFF. DNA of the CDR3: TGCGCCAGCAGCTGGACTAGCGGGAGCGGGAATGAGCAGTTCTTC. The chain links TRBV5-1 to TRBJ2-1, with TRBD2 identical over 13 bases. V was pared by 3 bases and J by 7 bases, with 4 bases of the junction left unmatched. Germline CDR1 SGHRS, CDR2 YFSETQ. The CDR3 is 15 amino acids.

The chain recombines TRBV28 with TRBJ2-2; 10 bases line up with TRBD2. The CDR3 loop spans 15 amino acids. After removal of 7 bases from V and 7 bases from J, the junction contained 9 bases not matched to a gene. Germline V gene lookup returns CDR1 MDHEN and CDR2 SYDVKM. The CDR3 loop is CASIKLAGQGGELFF. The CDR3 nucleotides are TGTGCCAGCATCAAACTAGCGGGGCAAGGCGGGGAGCTGTTTTTT.

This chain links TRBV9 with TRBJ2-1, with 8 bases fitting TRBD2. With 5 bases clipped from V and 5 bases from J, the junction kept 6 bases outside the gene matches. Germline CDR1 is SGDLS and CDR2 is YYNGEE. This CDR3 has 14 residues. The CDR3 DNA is TGTGCCAGCAGTATAACTAGCGGCAACAATGAGCAGTTCTTC. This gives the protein CASSITSGNNEQFF. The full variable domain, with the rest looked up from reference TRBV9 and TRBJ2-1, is DSGVTQTPKHLITATGQRVTLRCSPRSGDLSVYWYQQSLDQGLQFLIQYYNGEERAKGNILERFSAQQFPDLHSELNLSSLELGDSALYFCASSITSGNNEQFFGPGTRLTVL.

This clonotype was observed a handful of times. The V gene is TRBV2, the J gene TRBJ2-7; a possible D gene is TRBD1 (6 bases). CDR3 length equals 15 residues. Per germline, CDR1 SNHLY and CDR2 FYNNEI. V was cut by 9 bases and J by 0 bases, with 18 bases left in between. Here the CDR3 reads CASSIEAGASYEQYF. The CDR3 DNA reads TGTGCCAGTAGTATAGAGGCAGGGGCCTCCTACGAGCAGTACTTC. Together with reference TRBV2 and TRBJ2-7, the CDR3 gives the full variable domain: EPEVTQTPSHQVTQMGQEVILRCVPISNHLYFYWYRQILGQKVEFLVSFYNNEISEKSEIFDDQFSVERPDGSNFTLKIRSTKLEDSAMYFCASSIEAGASYEQYFGPGTRLTVT.

Here the CDR3 DNA reads TGTGCCAGCAGCCAAGATTCAGGGCAAGAAGCTTTCTTT. It is translated as CASSQDSGQEAFF. The genes are TRBV4-2 and TRBJ1-1; a weak D match, TRBD1 (5 bases). Trimming stripped 0 bases from V and 8 bases from J, with 10 bases between. The CDR3 extends over 13 amino acids. Germline-derived CDR1 and CDR2 are LGHNA and YNFKEQ.

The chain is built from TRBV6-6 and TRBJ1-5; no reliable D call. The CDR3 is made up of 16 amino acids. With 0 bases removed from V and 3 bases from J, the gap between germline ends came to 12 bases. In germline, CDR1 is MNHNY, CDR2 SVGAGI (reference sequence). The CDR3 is CASSYSSGGNNQPQHF. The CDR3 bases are TGTGCCAGCAGTTACTCGAGCGGCGGAAACAATCAGCCCCAGCATTTT.

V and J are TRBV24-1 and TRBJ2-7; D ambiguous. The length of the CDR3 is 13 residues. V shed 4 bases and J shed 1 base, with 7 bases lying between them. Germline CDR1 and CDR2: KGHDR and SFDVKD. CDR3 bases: TGTGCCACCAGTGAACGAGGATCCTACGAGCAGTACTTC. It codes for CATSERGSYEQYF.

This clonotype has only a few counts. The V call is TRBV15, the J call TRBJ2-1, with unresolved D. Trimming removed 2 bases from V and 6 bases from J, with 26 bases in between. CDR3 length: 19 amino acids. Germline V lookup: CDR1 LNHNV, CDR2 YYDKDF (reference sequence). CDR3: CATSRLLPSTSDFGNEQFF. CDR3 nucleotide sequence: TGTGCCACCAGCAGACTATTGCCCAGCACTTCTGACTTCGGCAATGAGCAGTTCTTC.

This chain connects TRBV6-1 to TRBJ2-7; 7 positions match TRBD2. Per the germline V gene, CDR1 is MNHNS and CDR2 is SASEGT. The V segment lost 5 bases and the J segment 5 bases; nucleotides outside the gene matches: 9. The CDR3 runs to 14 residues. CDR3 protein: CASSLVREPNEQYF. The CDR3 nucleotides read TGTGCCAGCAGTTTGGTGCGGGAGCCTAACGAGCAGTACTTC.

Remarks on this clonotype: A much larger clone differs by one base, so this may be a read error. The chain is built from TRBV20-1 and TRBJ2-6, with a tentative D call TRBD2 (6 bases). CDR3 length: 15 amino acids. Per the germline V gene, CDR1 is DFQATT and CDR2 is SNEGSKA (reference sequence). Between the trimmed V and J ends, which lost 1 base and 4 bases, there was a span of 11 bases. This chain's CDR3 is CSARGGTAGANVLTF. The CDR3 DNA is TGCAGTGCTAGAGGCGGGACGGCCGGGGCCAACGTCCTGACTTTC.

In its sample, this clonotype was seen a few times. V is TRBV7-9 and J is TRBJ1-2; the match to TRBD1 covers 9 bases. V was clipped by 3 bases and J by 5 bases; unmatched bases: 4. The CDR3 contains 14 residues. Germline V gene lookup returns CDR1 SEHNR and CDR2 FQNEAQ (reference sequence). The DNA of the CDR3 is TGTGCCAGCAGCTTGACAGGGGGAGGGTATGGCTACACCTTC. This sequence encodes CASSLTGGGYGYTF.

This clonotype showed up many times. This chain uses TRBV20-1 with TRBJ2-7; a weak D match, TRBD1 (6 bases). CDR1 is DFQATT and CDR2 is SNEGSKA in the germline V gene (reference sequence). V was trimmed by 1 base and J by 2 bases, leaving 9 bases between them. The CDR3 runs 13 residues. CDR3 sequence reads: CSARGDNAYEQYF. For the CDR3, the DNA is TGCAGTGCTAGAGGGGACAACGCCTACGAGCAGTACTTC.

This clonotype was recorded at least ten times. This chain's CDR3 is CASSLGGSGSGEQYF. The DNA of the CDR3 is TGTGCCAGCAGCTTAGGAGGTAGCGGGAGTGGTGAGCAGTACTTC. This rearrangement joins TRBV7-2 to TRBJ2-7; 9 bases agree with TRBD2. CDR1 SGHTA and CDR2 FQGNSA come from the germline V gene. J lost 7 bases, V lost 1 base, and 8 bases had no gene match. This CDR3 contains 15 residues.

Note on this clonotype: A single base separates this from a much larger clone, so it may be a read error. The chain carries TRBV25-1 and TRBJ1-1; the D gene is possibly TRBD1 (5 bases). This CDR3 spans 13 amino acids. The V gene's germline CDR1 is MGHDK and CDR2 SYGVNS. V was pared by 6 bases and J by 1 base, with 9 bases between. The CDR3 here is CASRETENTEAFF. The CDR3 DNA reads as TGTGCCAGCAGGGAGACAGAGAACACTGAAGCTTTCTTT. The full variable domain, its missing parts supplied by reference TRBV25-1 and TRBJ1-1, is EADIYQTPRYLVIGTGKKITLECSQTMGHDKMYWYQQDPGMELHLIHYSYGVNSTEKGDLSSESTVSRIRTEHFPLTLESARPSHTSQYLCASRETENTEAFFGQGTRLTVV.